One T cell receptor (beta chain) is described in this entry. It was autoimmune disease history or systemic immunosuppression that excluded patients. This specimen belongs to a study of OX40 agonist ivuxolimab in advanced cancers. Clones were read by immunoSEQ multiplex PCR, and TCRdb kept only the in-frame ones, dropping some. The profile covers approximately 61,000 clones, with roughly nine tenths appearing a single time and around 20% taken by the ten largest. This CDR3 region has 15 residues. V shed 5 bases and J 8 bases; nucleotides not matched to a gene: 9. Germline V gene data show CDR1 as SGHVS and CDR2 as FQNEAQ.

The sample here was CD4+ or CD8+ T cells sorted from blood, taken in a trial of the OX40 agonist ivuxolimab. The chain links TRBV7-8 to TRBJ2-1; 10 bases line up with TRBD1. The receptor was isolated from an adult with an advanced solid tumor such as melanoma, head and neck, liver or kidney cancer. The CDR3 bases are TGTGCCAGCAGCCCGGACAGGGGGTTTGTCGATGAGCAGTTCTTC. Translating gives CASSPDRGFVDEQFF.